This T cell receptor beta chain originates from a study of cytomegalovirus exposure and HLA in healthy donors. The PCR ran on 60 Vbeta and 13 Jbeta primers. Assay used: immunoSEQ multiplex PCR; TCRdb lists only in-frame clones, some missing. The sample holds 95,000 to 150,000 clones, over 50% seen once. This clonotype was sampled from a woman in her forties in good health and CMV-seropositive. Material: PBMCs.

CDR3 nucleotide sequence: TGTGCCAGCAGTGCCGGGAGGGGGACCTACAATGAGCAGTTCTTC. This translates into CASSAGRGTYNEQFF. The chain joins TRBV6-1 to TRBJ2-1; 8 bases fit TRBD2. The CDR3 loop spans 15 amino acids. Germline loops: CDR1 MNHNS, CDR2 SASEGT. J was trimmed by 2 bases and V by 4 bases; bases with no gene match: 4.